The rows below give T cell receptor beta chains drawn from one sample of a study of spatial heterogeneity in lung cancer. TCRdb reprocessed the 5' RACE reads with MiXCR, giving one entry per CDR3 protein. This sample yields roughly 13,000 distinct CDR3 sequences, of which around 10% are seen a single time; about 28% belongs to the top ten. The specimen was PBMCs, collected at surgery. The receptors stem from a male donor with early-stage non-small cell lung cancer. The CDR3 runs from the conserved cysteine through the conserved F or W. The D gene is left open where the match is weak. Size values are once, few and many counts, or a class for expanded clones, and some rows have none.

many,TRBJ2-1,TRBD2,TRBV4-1,CASSQPSGRGGEQFF,TGCGCCAGCAGCCAACCTAGCGGGAGGGGAGGTGAGCAGTTCTTC
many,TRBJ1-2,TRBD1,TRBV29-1,CSVQPGGQGVRGYTF,TGCAGCGTTCAACCGGGAGGACAGGGGGTTAGAGGCTACACCTTC
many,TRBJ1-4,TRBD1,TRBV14,CASSQESARGREKLFF,TGTGCCAGCAGCCAAGAGTCGGCCAGGGGGCGCGAAAAACTGTTTTTT
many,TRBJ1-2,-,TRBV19,CASRTGTKVYGYTF,TGTGCCTCCCGAACCGGGACAAAAGTCTATGGCTACACCTTC
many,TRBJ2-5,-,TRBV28,CASSSGDGAGEETQYF,TGTGCCAGCAGTTCAGGGGATGGGGCGGGGGAAGAGACCCAGTACTTC
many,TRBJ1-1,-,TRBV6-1,CATRLVVDSPEAFF,TGTGCCACCCGCTTGGTTGTGGACAGCCCTGAAGCTTTCTTT
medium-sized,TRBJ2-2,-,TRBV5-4,CASDSGNTGELFF,TGTGCCAGTGATTCAGGAAACACCGGGGAGCTGTTTTTT
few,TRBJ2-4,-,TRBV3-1,CASSQARGSQNIQYF,TGTGCCAGCAGCCAAGCTAGGGGATCTCAAAACATTCAGTACTTC
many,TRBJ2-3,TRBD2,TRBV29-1,CSAMLPTSGFADTQYF,TGCAGCGCCATGCTACCGACTAGCGGATTCGCGGATACGCAGTATTTT
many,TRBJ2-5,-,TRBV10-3,CAISIEETQYF,TGTGCCATCAGTATTGAAGAGACCCAGTACTTC
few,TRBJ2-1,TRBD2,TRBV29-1,CSVEIRRGREGNEQFF,TGCAGCGTTGAAATCCGCCGGGGGCGGGAGGGCAATGAGCAGTTCTTC
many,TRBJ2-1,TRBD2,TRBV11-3,CASSWGGSYNEQFF,TGTGCCAGCAGCTGGGGAGGGTCCTACAATGAGCAGTTCTTC
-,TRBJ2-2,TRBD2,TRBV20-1,CSARGLERETGELFF,TGCAGTGCAAGGGGACTGGAGCGGGAGACCGGGGAGCTGTTTTTT
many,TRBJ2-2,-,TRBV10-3,CAISEVTAQPPNTGELFF,TGTGCCATCAGTGAGGTGACAGCCCAACCCCCAAACACCGGGGAGCTGTTTTTT
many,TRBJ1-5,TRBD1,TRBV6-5,CASRMTGYQPQHF,TGTGCCAGCAGGATGACAGGGTATCAGCCCCAGCATTTT
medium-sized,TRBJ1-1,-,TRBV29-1,CSTEEAFF,TGCAGCACCGAAGAAGCTTTCTTT
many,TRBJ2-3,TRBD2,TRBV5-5,CASSASGRAPIGTDTQYF,TGTGCCAGCAGCGCTAGCGGGAGGGCCCCAATCGGGACAGATACGCAGTATTTT
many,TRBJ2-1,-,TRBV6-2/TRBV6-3,CASRPYLNRYNEQFF,TGTGCCAGCAGACCCTACCTAAACCGCTACAATGAGCAGTTCTTC
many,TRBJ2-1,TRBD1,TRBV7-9,CASTPLGQGTTNEQFF,TGTGCCAGCACCCCCTTAGGACAGGGGACTACCAATGAGCAGTTCTTC
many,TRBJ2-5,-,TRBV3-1,CASSQETIGAGDEETQYF,TGTGCCAGCAGCCAAGAAACCATTGGGGCAGGGGATGAAGAGACCCAGTACTTC
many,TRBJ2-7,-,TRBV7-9,CASSYGPPEYEQYF,TGTGCCAGCAGCTACGGACCCCCGGAGTACGAGCAGTACTTC
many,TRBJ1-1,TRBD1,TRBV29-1,CSVEGDSDTEAFF,TGCAGCGTTGAAGGGGACAGCGACACTGAAGCTTTCTTT
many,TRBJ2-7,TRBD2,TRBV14,CASSQDWSGRTEQYF,TGTGCCAGCAGCCAAGATTGGAGCGGGAGGACCGAGCAGTACTTC
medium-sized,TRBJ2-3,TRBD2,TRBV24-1,CATSFPSGRETDTQYF,TGTGCCACCAGTTTCCCTAGCGGGAGGGAGACAGATACGCAGTATTTT
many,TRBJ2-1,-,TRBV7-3,CASSPWISSYNEQFF,TGTGCCAGCAGCCCGTGGATCAGCTCCTACAATGAGCAGTTCTTC
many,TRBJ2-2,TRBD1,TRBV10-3,CASTGTGITGELFF,TGTGCCTCAACCGGGACAGGGATCACCGGGGAGCTGTTTTTT
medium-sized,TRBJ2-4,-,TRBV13,CASSLGDSVAKNIQYF,TGTGCCAGCAGCTTAGGCGACAGTGTAGCCAAAAACATTCAGTACTTC
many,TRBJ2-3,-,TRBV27,CASSLEDSTDTQYF,TGTGCCAGCAGTTTGGAGGATAGCACAGATACGCAGTATTTT
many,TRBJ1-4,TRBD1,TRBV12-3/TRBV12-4,CASSKNRGTNEKLFF,TGTGCCAGCAGCAAGAACAGGGGGACTAATGAAAAACTGTTTTTT
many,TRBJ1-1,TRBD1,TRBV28,CAACRGVDTEAFF,TGTGCCGCTTGCAGGGGGGTCGACACTGAAGCTTTCTTT
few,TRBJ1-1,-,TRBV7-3,CASSSSGPYTEAFF,TGTGCCAGCAGCAGCTCGGGACCGTACACTGAAGCTTTCTTT
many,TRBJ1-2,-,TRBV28,CASDGGTPLYGYTF,TGTGCCAGCGACGGGGGGACCCCCCTCTATGGCTACACCTTC
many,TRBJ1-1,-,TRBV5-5,CASSLGVLLNTEAFF,TGTGCCAGCAGCTTGGGTGTTCTTTTGAACACTGAAGCTTTCTTT
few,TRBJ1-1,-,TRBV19,CASGIGAGGTEAFF,TGTGCCAGTGGGATTGGGGCAGGTGGGACTGAAGCTTTCTTT
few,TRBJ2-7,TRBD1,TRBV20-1,CSATGTGVTYEQYF,TGCAGTGCTACTGGGACAGGGGTCACCTACGAGCAGTACTTC
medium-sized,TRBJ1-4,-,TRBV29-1,CSAQNSANEKLFF,TGCAGCGCCCAAAACAGTGCTAATGAAAAACTGTTTTTT
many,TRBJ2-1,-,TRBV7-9,CASSLAGTYNEQFF,TGTGCCAGCAGCTTAGCCGGGACCTACAATGAGCAGTTCTTC
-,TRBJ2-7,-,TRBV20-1,CSAEAVDFPSYEQYF,TGCAGTGCGGAGGCCGTGGACTTTCCTTCCTACGAGCAGTACTTC
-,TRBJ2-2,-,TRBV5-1,CASSLLGGNVANTGELFF,TGCGCCAGCAGCTTGCTAGGGGGAAATGTAGCGAACACCGGGGAGCTGTTTTTT
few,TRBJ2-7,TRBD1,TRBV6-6,CASHGTGSSYEQYF,TGTGCCAGCCACGGGACAGGGAGCTCCTACGAGCAGTACTTC